The present T cell receptor (beta chain) was sequenced within a study of shared clonotypes between healthy human individuals. Overall study context: Donor ages ranged 18 to 49 years: a couple of women, a few men.

Concerning this clone: No antigen is known for it.

CD8 cells regarded as naive lacked CD45RO, were positively chosen for CCR7, and omitted terminally differentiated effector memory CD45RA+ cells. Points from the study as a whole: Rarefaction revealed incomplete sorted-subset sequencing despite large depth.

The authors' processing: Junction-only immunoSEQ sequences carried no quality scores, so filtering differed. Clones were sequenced by immunoSEQ multiplex PCR, and TCRdb holds only the in-frame ones, with some missing. The DNA gave D and trimming, while V, J and clone size come from that table. The sample records 2 million to 2.5 million clones, about 95% being singletons. Germline V gives CDR1 MNHNS, CDR2 SASEGT. Trimming removed 1 base at V and 6 bases at J, with 6 bases between. This CDR3 is built from 12 residues. The sequence came from a man younger than 35 in good health. The V call is TRBV6-1, the J call TRBJ1-2; D remains unclear. What was sequenced was naive CD8+ T cells sorted from blood. The CDR3 sequence is CASSEGSNGYTF. CDR3 sequence (DNA): TGTGCCAGCAGTGAAGGCAGCAATGGCTACACCTTC.